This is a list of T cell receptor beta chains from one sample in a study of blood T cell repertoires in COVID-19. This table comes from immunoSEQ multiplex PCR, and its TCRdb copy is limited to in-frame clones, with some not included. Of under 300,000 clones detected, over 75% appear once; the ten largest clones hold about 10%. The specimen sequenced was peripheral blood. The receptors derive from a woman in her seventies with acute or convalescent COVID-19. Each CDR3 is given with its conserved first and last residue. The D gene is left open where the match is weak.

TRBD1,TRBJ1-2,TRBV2,CATKGQGPLGYTF,TGTGCCACCAAGGGACAGGGGCCTCTGGGCTACACCTTC
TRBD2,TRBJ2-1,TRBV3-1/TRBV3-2,CASSRRGGLDEQFF,TGTGCCAGCAGTCGACGCGGGGGGCTCGATGAGCAGTTCTTC
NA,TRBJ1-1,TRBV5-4,CASTPKNLNTEAFF,TGTGCCAGCACCCCTAAAAACTTGAACACTGAAGCTTTCTTT
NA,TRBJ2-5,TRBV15,CATLPRDRGRETQYF,TGTGCCACCCTCCCCCGGGATCGAGGACGGGAGACCCAGTACTTC
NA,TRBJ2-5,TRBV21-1,CASSKARRHGEETQYF,TGTGCCAGCAGCAAAGCTCGCCGGCATGGGGAGGAGACCCAGTACTTC
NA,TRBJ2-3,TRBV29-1,CSVGRGGTDTQYF,TGCAGCGTTGGGCGGGGAGGCACAGATACGCAGTATTTT
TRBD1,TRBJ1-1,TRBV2,CASRETGTGGNTEAFF,TGTGCCAGCAGGGAAACCGGGACAGGGGGGAACACTGAAGCTTTCTTT
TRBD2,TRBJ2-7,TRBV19,CASSTPGGSSYEQYF,TGTGCCAGTAGTACTCCGGGAGGGAGCTCCTACGAGCAGTACTTC
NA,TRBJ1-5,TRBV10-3,CAISVEAGQPQHF,TGTGCCATCAGTGTTGAGGCTGGTCAGCCCCAGCATTTT
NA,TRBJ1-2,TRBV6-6,CASSYSQVRYGYTF,TGTGCCAGCAGTTACTCCCAGGTTCGGTATGGCTACACCTTC
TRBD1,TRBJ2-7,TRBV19,CASKTGPASYEQYF,TGTGCCAGTAAGACAGGGCCGGCTTCCTACGAGCAGTACTTC